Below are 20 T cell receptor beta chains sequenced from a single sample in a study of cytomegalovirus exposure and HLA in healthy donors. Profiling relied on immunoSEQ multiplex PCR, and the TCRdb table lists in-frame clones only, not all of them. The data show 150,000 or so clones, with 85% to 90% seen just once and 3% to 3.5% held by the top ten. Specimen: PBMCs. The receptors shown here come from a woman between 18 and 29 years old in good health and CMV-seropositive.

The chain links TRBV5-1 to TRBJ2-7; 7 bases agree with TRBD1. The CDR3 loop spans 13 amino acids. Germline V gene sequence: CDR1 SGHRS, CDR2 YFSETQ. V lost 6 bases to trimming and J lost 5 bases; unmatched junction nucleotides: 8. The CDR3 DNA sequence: TGCGCCAGCACCACGACAGGGAACGACGAGCAGTACTTC. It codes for CASTTTGNDEQYF. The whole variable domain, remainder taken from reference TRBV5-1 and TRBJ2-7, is KAGVTQTPRYLIKTRGQQVTLSCSPISGHRSVSWYQQTPGQGLQFLFEYFSETQRNKGNFPGRFSGRQFSNSRSEMNVSTLELGDSALYLCASTTTGNDEQYFGPGTRLTVT.

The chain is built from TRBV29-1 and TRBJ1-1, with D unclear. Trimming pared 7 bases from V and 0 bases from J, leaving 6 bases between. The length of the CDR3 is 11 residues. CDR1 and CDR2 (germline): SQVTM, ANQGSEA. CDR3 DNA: TGCAGCGGGAGGGTGAACACTGAAGCTTTCTTT. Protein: CSGRVNTEAFF.

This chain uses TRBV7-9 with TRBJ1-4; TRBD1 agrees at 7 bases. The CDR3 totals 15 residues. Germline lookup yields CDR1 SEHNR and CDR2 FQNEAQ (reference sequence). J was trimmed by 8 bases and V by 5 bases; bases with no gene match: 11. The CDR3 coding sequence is TGTGCCAGCAGCGACATCGGACAGGTTGGCGAAAAACTGTTTTTT. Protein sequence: CASSDIGQVGEKLFF.

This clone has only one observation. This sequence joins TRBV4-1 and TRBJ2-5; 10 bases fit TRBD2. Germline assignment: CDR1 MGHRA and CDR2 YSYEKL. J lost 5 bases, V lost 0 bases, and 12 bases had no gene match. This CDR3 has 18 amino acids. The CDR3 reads CASSQEAKSSGRRETQYF. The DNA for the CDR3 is TGCGCCAGCAGCCAAGAGGCAAAGTCTAGCGGGAGAAGGGAGACCCAGTACTTC.

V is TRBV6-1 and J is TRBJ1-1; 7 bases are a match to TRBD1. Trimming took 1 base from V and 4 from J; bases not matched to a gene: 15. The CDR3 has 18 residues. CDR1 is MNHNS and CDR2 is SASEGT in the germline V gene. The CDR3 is CASSEVVQLRAGGTEAFF. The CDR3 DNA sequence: TGTGCCAGCAGTGAAGTGGTGCAGCTAAGGGCAGGGGGCACTGAAGCTTTCTTT.

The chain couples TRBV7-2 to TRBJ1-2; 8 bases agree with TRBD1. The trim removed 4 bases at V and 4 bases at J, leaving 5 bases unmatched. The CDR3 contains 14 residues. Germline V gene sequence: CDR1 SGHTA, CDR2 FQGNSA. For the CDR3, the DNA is TGTGCCAGCAGCTCAGGGGGCGTCGCCTATGGCTACACCTTC. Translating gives CASSSGGVAYGYTF.

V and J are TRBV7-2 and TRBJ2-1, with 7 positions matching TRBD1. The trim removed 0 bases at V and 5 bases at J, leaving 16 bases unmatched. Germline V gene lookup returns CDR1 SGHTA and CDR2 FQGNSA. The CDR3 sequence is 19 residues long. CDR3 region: CASSLATNPRQGWHNEQFF. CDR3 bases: TGTGCCAGCAGCTTAGCTACAAACCCACGACAGGGATGGCACAATGAGCAGTTCTTC.

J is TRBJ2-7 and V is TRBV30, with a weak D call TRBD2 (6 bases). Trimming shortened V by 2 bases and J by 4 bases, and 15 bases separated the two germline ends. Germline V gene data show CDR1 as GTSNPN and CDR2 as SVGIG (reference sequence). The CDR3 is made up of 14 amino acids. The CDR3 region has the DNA TGTGCCTGGAGTCCCGGAGGAGGGCTATACGAGCAGTACTTC. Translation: CAWSPGGGLYEQYF. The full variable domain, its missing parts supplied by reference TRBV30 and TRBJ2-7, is SQTIHQWPATLVQPVGSPLSLECTVEGTSNPNLYWYRQAAGRGLQLLFYSVGIGQISSEVPQNLSASRPQDRQFILSSKKLLLSDSGFYLCAWSPGGGLYEQYFGPGTRLTVT.

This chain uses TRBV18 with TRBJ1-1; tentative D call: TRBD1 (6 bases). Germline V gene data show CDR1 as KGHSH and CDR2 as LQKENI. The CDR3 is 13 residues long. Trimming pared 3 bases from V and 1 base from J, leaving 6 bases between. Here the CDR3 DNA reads TGTGCCAGCTCACCGACAGGGAACACTGAAGCTTTCTTT. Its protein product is CASSPTGNTEAFF.

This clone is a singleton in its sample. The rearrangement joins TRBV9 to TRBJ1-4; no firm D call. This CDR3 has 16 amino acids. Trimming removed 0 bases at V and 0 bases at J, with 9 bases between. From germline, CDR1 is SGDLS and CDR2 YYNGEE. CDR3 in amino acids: CASSVGWAPTNEKLFF. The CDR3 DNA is TGTGCCAGCAGCGTAGGTTGGGCCCCAACTAATGAAAAACTGTTTTTT.

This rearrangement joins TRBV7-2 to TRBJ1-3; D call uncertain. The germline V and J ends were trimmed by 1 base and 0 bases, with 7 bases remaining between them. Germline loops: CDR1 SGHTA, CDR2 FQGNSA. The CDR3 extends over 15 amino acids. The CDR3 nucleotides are TGTGCCAGCAGCTTAGACCCCTACTCTGGAAACACCATATATTTT. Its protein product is CASSLDPYSGNTIYF.

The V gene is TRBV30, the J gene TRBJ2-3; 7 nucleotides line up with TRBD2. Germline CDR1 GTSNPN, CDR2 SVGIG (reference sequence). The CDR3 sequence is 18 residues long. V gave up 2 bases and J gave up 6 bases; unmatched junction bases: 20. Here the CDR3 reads CAWSQRLLLSGNMDTQYF. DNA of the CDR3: TGTGCCTGGAGTCAGAGGCTACTTCTAAGCGGGAATATGGATACGCAGTATTTT. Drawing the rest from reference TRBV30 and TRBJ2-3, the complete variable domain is SQTIHQWPATLVQPVGSPLSLECTVEGTSNPNLYWYRQAAGRGLQLLFYSVGIGQISSEVPQNLSASRPQDRQFILSSKKLLLSDSGFYLCAWSQRLLLSGNMDTQYFGPGTRLTVL.

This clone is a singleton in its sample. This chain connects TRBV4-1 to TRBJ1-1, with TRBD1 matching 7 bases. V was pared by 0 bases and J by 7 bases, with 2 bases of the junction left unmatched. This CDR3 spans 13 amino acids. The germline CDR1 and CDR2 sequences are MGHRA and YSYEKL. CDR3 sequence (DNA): TGCGCCAGCAGCCAAGATAACAGGGGTGAAGCTTTCTTT. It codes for CASSQDNRGEAFF.

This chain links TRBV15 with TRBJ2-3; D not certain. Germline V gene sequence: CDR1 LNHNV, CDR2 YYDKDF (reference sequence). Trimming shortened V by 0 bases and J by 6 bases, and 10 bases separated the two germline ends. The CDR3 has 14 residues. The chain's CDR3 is CATSRDRRSDTQYF. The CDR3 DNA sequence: TGTGCCACCAGCAGAGATAGGAGATCTGATACGCAGTATTTT.

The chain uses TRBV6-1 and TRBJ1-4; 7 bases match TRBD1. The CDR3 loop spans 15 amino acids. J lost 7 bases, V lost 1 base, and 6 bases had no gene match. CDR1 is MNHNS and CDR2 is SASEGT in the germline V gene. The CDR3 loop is CASSEGGQGGEKLFF. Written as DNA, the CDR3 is TGTGCCAGCAGTGAAGGGGGGCAGGGGGGTGAAAAACTGTTTTTT.

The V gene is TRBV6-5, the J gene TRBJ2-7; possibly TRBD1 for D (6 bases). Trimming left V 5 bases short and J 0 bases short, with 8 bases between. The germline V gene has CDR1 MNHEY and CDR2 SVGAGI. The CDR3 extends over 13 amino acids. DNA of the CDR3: TGTGCCAGCAGTCAGGGGCTCTCCTACGAGCAGTACTTC. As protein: CASSQGLSYEQYF.

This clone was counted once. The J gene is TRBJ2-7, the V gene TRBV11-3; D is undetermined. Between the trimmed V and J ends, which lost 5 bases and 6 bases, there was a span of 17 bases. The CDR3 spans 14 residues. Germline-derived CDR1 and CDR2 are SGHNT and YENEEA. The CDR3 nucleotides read TGTGCCAGCAGCCCCCGGGTCATCCTTCCCGAGCAGTACTTC. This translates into CASSPRVILPEQYF.

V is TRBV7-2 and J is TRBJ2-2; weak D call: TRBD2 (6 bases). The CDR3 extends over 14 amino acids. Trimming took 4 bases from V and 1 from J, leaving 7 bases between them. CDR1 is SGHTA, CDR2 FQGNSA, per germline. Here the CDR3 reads CASSWGLNTGELFF. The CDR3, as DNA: TGTGCCAGCAGCTGGGGACTGAACACCGGGGAGCTGTTTTTT.

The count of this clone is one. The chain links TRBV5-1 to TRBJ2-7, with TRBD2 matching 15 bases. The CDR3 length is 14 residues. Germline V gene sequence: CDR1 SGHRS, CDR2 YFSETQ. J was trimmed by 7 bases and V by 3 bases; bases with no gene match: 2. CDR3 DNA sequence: TGCGCCAGCAGCTGGGGGACTAGCGGGAGGGAGCAGTACTTC. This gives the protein CASSWGTSGREQYF.

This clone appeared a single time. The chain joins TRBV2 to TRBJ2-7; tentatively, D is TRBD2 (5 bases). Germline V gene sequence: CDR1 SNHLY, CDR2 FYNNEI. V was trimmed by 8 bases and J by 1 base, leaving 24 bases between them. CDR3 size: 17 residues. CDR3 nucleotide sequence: TGTGCCAGCCGAAAAATGGGTGCCGGGATCACGTCCTACGAGCAGTACTTC. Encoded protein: CASRKMGAGITSYEQYF.